The 19 T cell receptor beta chains given below trace back to one sample, sequenced in a study of OX40 agonist ivuxolimab in advanced cancers. Only in-frame clones appear in the TCRdb table, and some are missing; sequencing was by immunoSEQ multiplex PCR. The data contain approximately 55,000 clones, approximately 86% of them singletons. The specimen comprised CD4+ or CD8+ T cells sorted from blood, sampled in a trial of the OX40 agonist ivuxolimab. The receptors shown here come from an adult with an advanced solid tumor such as melanoma, head and neck, liver or kidney cancer.

Notes on this clone: This may be a read error, as it is one base from a much larger clone. V is TRBV28 and J is TRBJ2-7, with a possible D match to TRBD2 (5 bases). V lost 6 bases and J 0 bases, leaving 21 bases between the germline ends. The CDR3 has 17 residues. CDR1 MDHEN and CDR2 SYDVKM come from the germline V gene. CDR3 in amino acids: CASSSRGNLLSSYEQYF. CDR3 coding DNA: TGTGCCAGCAGCTCACGGGGAAATCTCTTATCCTCCTACGAGCAGTACTTC. Looking up the rest from reference TRBV28 and TRBJ2-7 gives the full variable domain: DVKVTQSSRYLVKRTGEKVFLECVQDMDHENMFWYRQDPGLGLRLIYFSYDVKMKEKGDIPEGYSVSREKKERFSLILESASTNQTSMYLCASSSRGNLLSSYEQYFGPGTRLTVT.

This clone came up once. V gene TRBV9 combines with J gene TRBJ2-3; no reliable D call. Trimming took 6 bases from V and 2 from J, leaving 13 bases between them. This CDR3 region has 14 residues. CDR1 and CDR2 (germline): SGDLS, YYNGEE. The CDR3 region has the DNA TGTGCCAGCATCGTTACACAGTCCACAGATACGCAGTATTTT. This gives the protein CASIVTQSTDTQYF.

This clone was recorded once. This chain links TRBV25-1 with TRBJ2-2; 7 bases agree with TRBD1. The CDR3 contains 13 residues. Germline values: CDR1 MGHDK, CDR2 SYGVNS. With V trimmed by 6 bases and J by 7 bases, 5 bases remained unmatched. The CDR3, as DNA: TGTGCCAGCAGGGACAGGATAGGCGGGGAGCTGTTTTTT. It yields the protein CASRDRIGGELFF.

This chain connects TRBV7-8 to TRBJ1-5; TRBD1 is a possible D gene (6 bases). This CDR3 spans 13 amino acids. Trimming left V 5 bases short and J 7 bases short, with 12 bases between. Germline CDR1 is SGHVS and CDR2 is FQNEAQ. The CDR3 region has the DNA TGTGCCAGCAGCCTCCAGGGGAAACAGCCCCAGCATTTT. Residues: CASSLQGKQPQHF. The variable domain in full, with the rest retrieved from reference TRBV7-8 and TRBJ1-5, is GAGVSQSPRYKVAKRGQDVALRCDPISGHVSLFWYQQALGQGPEFLTYFQNEAQLDKSGLPSDRFFAERPEGSVSTLKIQRTQQEDSAVYLCASSLQGKQPQHFGDGTRLSIL.

The genes are TRBV6-5 and TRBJ2-3; D gene uncertain. The CDR3 is made up of 15 amino acids. V lost 0 bases and J 0 bases, leaving 7 bases between the germline ends. CDR1 is MNHEY and CDR2 is SVGAGI in the germline V gene. CDR3 amino acids: CASSYSTLSTDTQYF. CDR3 sequence (DNA): TGTGCCAGCAGTTACTCGACGCTTAGCACAGATACGCAGTATTTT.

This clone has just a few counts. The chain is built from TRBV6-5 and TRBJ2-2, with no clear D. Germline CDR1 and CDR2: MNHEY and SVGAGI. Trimming stripped 4 bases from V and 6 bases from J, with 6 bases between. The CDR3 length is 12 residues. The CDR3 sequence: CASSLWPGELFF. CDR3 nucleotide sequence: TGTGCCAGCAGTTTATGGCCCGGGGAGCTGTTTTTT.

This clone was counted ten times or more. The chain has TRBV14 and TRBJ1-1; D is perhaps TRBD1 (5 bases). V dropped 7 bases and J dropped 5 bases, with 11 bases sitting between them. Germline V lookup: CDR1 SGHDN, CDR2 FVKESK. The CDR3 loop spans 12 amino acids. The CDR3: CASKREGTEAFF. CDR3 DNA sequence: TGTGCCAGCAAAAGAGAGGGGACTGAAGCTTTCTTT.

Note on this clone: The junction shows a germline mismatch at one end, possibly a read error. The rearrangement uses TRBV7-7 and TRBJ2-1; 7 bases agree with TRBD2. Germline V gene data show CDR1 as SSHAT and CDR2 as FNYEAQ (reference sequence). The CDR3 covers 14 residues. The CDR3 bases are TGTGCTAGCAGCTCTTGGGAGGGATACAATGAGCAGTTCTTC. Protein: CASSSWEGYNEQFF. Looking up the rest from reference TRBV7-7 and TRBJ2-1 gives the full variable domain: GAGVSQSPRYKVTKRGQDVTLRCDPISSHATLYWYQQALGQGPEFLTYFNYEAQPDKSGLPSDRFSAERPEGSISTLTIQRTEQRDSAMYRCASSSWEGYNEQFFGPGTRLTVL.

This clone occurred a few times. The chain uses TRBV30 and TRBJ2-7; D possibly corresponds to TRBD2 (5 bases). Trimming cost V 4 bases and J 2 bases, with 15 bases left between them. Per germline, CDR1 GTSNPN and CDR2 SVGIG (reference sequence). The CDR3 runs 14 residues. CDR3 DNA: TGTGCCTGGAATGGCGGGCTCTGGGCCTACGAGCAGTACTTC. It is translated as CAWNGGLWAYEQYF.

The chain joins TRBV11-2 to TRBJ2-1; weak D call: TRBD2 (6 bases). Germline V gene sequence: CDR1 SGHAT, CDR2 FQNNGV. The CDR3 runs 17 residues. Trimming stripped 2 bases from V and 2 bases from J, with 16 bases between. The CDR3 region is CASSLYRGSNTYNEQFF. The CDR3 nucleotides read TGTGCCAGCAGCTTATATCGGGGGAGTAACACCTACAATGAGCAGTTCTTC.

The rearrangement joins TRBV28 to TRBJ1-5; TRBD1 matches at 12 bases. The germline CDR1 and CDR2 sequences are MDHEN and SYDVKM. J lost 2 bases, V lost 5 bases, and 7 bases had no gene match. The CDR3 consists of 17 residues. This CDR3 reads CASSPLGQGARNQPQHF. CDR3 sequence (DNA): TGTGCCAGCAGTCCCCTGGGACAGGGGGCTCGCAATCAGCCCCAGCATTTT.

The chain combines TRBV7-6 with TRBJ2-7; a possible D gene is TRBD2 (6 bases). The V end was cut by 1 base, the J end by 5 bases, with 15 bases between. The germline V gene has CDR1 SGHVS and CDR2 FNYEAQ. The CDR3 has 15 amino acids. The CDR3 region has the DNA TGTGCCAGCAGCTTAGGTAATGCGGGATCACACGAGCAGTACTTC. The encoded protein is CASSLGNAGSHEQYF.

V gene TRBV14 combines with J gene TRBJ1-1; 9 bases match TRBD1. V lost 2 bases to trimming and J lost 5 bases; unmatched junction nucleotides: 6. Germline V CDR1 and CDR2: SGHDN, FVKESK. The CDR3 loop spans 15 amino acids. CDR3 region: CASSQNRGQGTEAFF. DNA of the CDR3: TGTGCCAGCAGCCAAAACAGGGGGCAGGGTACTGAAGCTTTCTTT.

The chain links TRBV9 to TRBJ2-3, with 8 bases fitting TRBD2. The CDR3 loop spans 16 amino acids. V shed 0 bases, J shed 2 bases, and the junction held 5 bases outside the gene matches. CDR1 is SGDLS, CDR2 YYNGEE, per germline. The CDR3: CASSVVAGGNTDTQYF. CDR3 nucleotides: TGTGCCAGCAGCGTAGTCGCGGGAGGAAACACAGATACGCAGTATTTT.

The CDR3 region has the DNA TGTGCCAGCAGTTTAAGGGACAGGGGCTACACCGGGGAGCTGTTTTTT. Its protein product is CASSLRDRGYTGELFF. V and J are TRBV27 and TRBJ2-2; 10 nucleotides match TRBD1. The V gene end was trimmed by 2 bases and the J gene end by 3 bases; junction bases not matched to a gene: 3. The CDR3 totals 16 residues. Germline V gene sequence: CDR1 MNHEY, CDR2 SMNVEV (reference sequence).

The sample holds one count of this clone. The chain couples TRBV15 to TRBJ2-7; unclear D gene. Deletions cut 0 bases from V and 0 bases from J, with 9 bases between. Germline V gene lookup returns CDR1 LNHNV and CDR2 YYDKDF (reference sequence). The CDR3 runs to 15 residues. The CDR3 is CATSRDPTVSYEQYF. DNA of the CDR3: TGTGCCACCAGCAGAGATCCGACTGTCTCCTACGAGCAGTACTTC. The entire variable domain, with the rest obtained from reference TRBV15 and TRBJ2-7, is as follows: DAMVIQNPRYQVTQFGKPVTLSCSQTLNHNVMYWYQQKSSQAPKLLFHYYDKDFNNEADTPDNFQSRRPNTSFCFLDIRSPGLGDTAMYLCATSRDPTVSYEQYFGPGTRLTVT.

This chain uses TRBV6-5 with TRBJ1-1; 7 nucleotides align to TRBD1. The CDR3 is 13 residues long. The germline gives CDR1 MNHEY, CDR2 SVGAGI. The trim removed 10 bases at V and 2 bases at J, leaving 7 bases unmatched. The CDR3 DNA reads TGTGCCACCAGGGACAGAGTAAACACTGAAGCTTTCTTT. Its protein product is CATRDRVNTEAFF.

This clone has more than one count but fewer than ten. The V call is TRBV14, the J call TRBJ2-3, with TRBD2 matching over 13 bases. The CDR3 length is 16 residues. Germline-derived CDR1 and CDR2 are SGHDN and FVKESK. V trimming: 4 bases; J trimming: 4 bases; junction bases outside the gene matches: 5. The CDR3 sequence: CASSPRTSGSADTQYF. CDR3 nucleotide sequence: TGTGCCAGCAGCCCACGGACTAGCGGGAGTGCAGATACGCAGTATTTT.

CDR3 DNA: TGCAGCGTTGCCGACAGCTCTGGAAACACCATATATTTT. Encoded protein: CSVADSSGNTIYF. The chain combines TRBV29-1 with TRBJ1-3; D possibly corresponds to TRBD1 (5 bases). This CDR3 has 13 amino acids. The germline V gene has CDR1 SQVTM and CDR2 ANQGSEA. V lost 4 bases and J lost 0, with 7 bases in between.